The source of this T cell receptor beta chain is a study of response to subunit inactivated influenza vaccine (dated by TCRdb to the late 2010s). In terms of the full investigation: Deep quantitative profiling of the T cell receptor repertoire was used in the study to follow responses to a trivalent subunit inactivated influenza vaccine. The investigation overall reported the following: It was suggested by the authors that each seasonal influenza vaccination may recruit only a limited number of new T cells.

Spanning cysteine to phenylalanine, the CDR3 consists of 14 amino acids. This entry keeps only the CDR3 DNA: 42 bases, framed from base 1. V was cut back by 1 base and J by 3 bases, leaving a gap of 13 bases between them. From the germline V gene (reference sequence), CDR1 is DFQATT and CDR2 is SNEGSKA. Libraries were constructed by RT-PCR. Sequencing relied on an Illumina HiSeq 2500. TCRdb reanalyzed the raw reads on its own, using fastp at Q25 for trimming and MiXCR for clone calling, and kept in-frame beta chains. Each CDR3 protein appears once, grouped with its most common genes and DNA. The sample table lists more than 700,000 distinct CDR3 sequences, approximately 21% of them with a count of one. The top ten hold about 10% of the sample. This clonotype was detected a few times. The antigen it recognizes is unknown. Per-nucleotide qualities are absent, and no much larger clonotype sits a single base away.

The chain couples TRBV20-1 to TRBJ2-7; the D gene is unclear. Sequencing used PBMCs from blood, obtained less than 6 days after vaccination. This TCR came from a man aged 50-60 years who received an inactivated influenza vaccine. Donor details come from another sample of the same person, matched by shared clones. The sequenced DNA: TGCAGTGCTAGAGTCATCGAAGCGTACTACGAGCAGTACTTC. Its product reads: CSARVIEAYYEQYF.